This entry describes one TCR beta chain. These data belong to a study of blood T cell repertoires in COVID-19. Study at large: The analysed material was cDNA or gDNA that came from T cells, B-cell-depleted T cells, or PBMCs.

Original methodology: Nucleated cell number was recorded as an estimate derived from reference gene primer amplification. Profiled with immunoSEQ multiplex PCR; TCRdb holds only in-frame clones, not every one. The V and J calls and clone size are taken from that table; D and trimming were inferred from the DNA. Of 120,000 or so clones listed, around 86% were seen once; the top ten hold about 6.9%. The germline V and J ends were trimmed by 4 bases and 7 bases, with 30 bases remaining between them. This CDR3 is built from 18 residues. The chain carries TRBV5-3 and TRBJ2-7, with D maybe TRBD1 (5 bases). TRBV5-3 carries the ORF label, with uncertain function. This receptor was obtained from a man older than 75 with active or convalescent COVID-19. Sequencing was performed on peripheral blood. The CDR3 reads CARSQYNTGRLYLREQYF. The CDR3, as DNA: TGTGCCAGAAGCCAGTATAACACAGGTCGATTATACCTACGAGAGCAGTACTTC.